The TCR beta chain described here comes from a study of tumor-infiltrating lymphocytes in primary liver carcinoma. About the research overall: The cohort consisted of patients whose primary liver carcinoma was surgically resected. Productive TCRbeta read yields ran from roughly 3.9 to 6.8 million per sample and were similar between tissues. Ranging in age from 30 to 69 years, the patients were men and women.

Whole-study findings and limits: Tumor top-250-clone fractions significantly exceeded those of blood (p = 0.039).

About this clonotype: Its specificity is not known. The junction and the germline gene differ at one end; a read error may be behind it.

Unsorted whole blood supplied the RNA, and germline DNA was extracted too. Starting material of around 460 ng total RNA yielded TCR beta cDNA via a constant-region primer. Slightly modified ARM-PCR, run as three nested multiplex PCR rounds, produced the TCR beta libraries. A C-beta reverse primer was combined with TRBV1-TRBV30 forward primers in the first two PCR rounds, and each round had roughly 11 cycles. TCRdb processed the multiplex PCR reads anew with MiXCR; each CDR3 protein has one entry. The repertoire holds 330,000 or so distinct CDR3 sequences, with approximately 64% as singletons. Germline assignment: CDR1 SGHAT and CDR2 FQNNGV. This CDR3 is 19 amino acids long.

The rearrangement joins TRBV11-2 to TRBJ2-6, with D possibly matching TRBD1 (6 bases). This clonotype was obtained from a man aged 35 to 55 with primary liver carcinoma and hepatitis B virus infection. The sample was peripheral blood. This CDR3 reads CASSLASVLRGSGTNVLTF. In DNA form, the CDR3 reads TGTGCCAGCAGCTTAGCCTCAGTTCTGAGGGGGTCTGGGACCAACGTACTGACTTTC.